This passage covers 6 T cell receptor beta chains from one sample sequenced in a study of T cell changes during pregnancy in multiple sclerosis (dated by TCRdb to the late 2010s). The library was prepared using the immunoSEQ multiplex PCR assay. What TCRdb holds here is the immuneACCESS table cut down to in-frame rearrangements. Part of the clones is not present; checked against another copy, under half of the missing clones reflect an unresolved V gene, and the others are unexplained. Counted in this sample were 95,000 to 100,000 clones; approximately 91% of them appeared once. The biggest ten clones account for 2.5% to 3.5% of the sample. This sample comprised peripheral blood, obtained in the second trimester of pregnancy. Receptor source: a female donor with multiple sclerosis, enrolled in a pregnancy study.

The rearrangement joins TRBV7-8 to TRBJ1-3; 7 bases align to TRBD1. The trim removed 2 bases at V and 1 base at J, leaving 2 bases unmatched. This CDR3 has 15 residues. From germline, CDR1 is SGHVS and CDR2 FQNEAQ. The CDR3: CASSLNRGSGNTIYF. Here the CDR3 DNA reads TGTGCCAGCAGCTTAAACAGGGGTTCTGGAAACACCATATATTTT.

V usage is TRBV7-9 and J usage is TRBJ1-1, with a tentative D call TRBD1 (5 bases). The CDR3 is 15 amino acids. Trimming removed 5 bases from V and 7 bases from J, with 20 bases in between. Germline V gene data show CDR1 as SEHNR and CDR2 as FQNEAQ (reference sequence). The CDR3, as DNA: TGTGCCAGCAGCCCGGGACGGGGGGAATATAGTGAAGCTTTCTTT. This translates into CASSPGRGEYSEAFF.

V usage is TRBV28 and J usage is TRBJ2-3; 7 bases map to TRBD2. Trimming removed 5 bases from V and 0 bases from J; junction bases left unmatched: 2. Germline CDR1 is MDHEN and CDR2 is SYDVKM. This CDR3 spans 14 amino acids. The CDR3 DNA sequence: TGTGCCAGCAGTGCTAGCGGAAGCACAGATACGCAGTATTTT. Its protein product is CASSASGSTDTQYF.

This rearrangement joins TRBV29-1 to TRBJ2-1; tentatively, D is TRBD2 (5 bases). Germline V gives CDR1 SQVTM, CDR2 ANQGSEA. V lost 0 bases and J lost 7, with 19 bases in between. The CDR3 covers 16 residues. CDR3 region: CSVEDQRTGFLNEQFF. CDR3 nucleotide sequence: TGCAGCGTTGAAGATCAGCGGACGGGCTTTTTGAATGAGCAGTTCTTC.

This chain joins TRBV2 and TRBJ2-7; D remains ambiguous. The CDR3 is made up of 13 amino acids. Germline V lookup: CDR1 SNHLY, CDR2 FYNNEI. Between the trimmed V and J ends, which lost 7 bases and 2 bases, there was a span of 12 bases. The CDR3 DNA reads as TGTGCCAGCATCCCGAGGCAGCCCTACGAGCAGTACTTC. Its protein is CASIPRQPYEQYF. Combining the CDR3 with reference TRBV2 and TRBJ2-7 gives the whole variable domain EPEVTQTPSHQVTQMGQEVILRCVPISNHLYFYWYRQILGQKVEFLVSFYNNEISEKSEIFDDQFSVERPDGSNFTLKIRSTKLEDSAMYFCASIPRQPYEQYFGPGTRLTVT.

The table lists this clone with a few counts. The genes are TRBV29-1 and TRBJ2-6; D perhaps matches TRBD1 (5 bases). The CDR3 contains 17 residues. V lost 4 bases, J lost 4 bases, and 20 bases lay in between. Germline-derived CDR1 and CDR2 are SQVTM and ANQGSEA. In DNA form, the CDR3 reads TGCAGCGTTGGGGGCTTAATCCCGGGTTCCGGGGCCAACGTCCTGACTTTC. Its protein is CSVGGLIPGSGANVLTF.